This record concerns one T cell receptor beta chain sequence. Its antigen is not known. The data were obtained in a study of graft-versus-host responses after intestinal transplantation. Overall study: Multivisceral, liver-intestinal, or isolated intestinal transplants were performed in recipients. Every recipient had anti-thymocyte globulin induction and 3 to 4 years of tacrolimus plus steroids. Findings and caveats of the study: Recipient marrow held GvH clones, some first seen in ileum or blood. Allografts of patients with graft-donor T cell macrochimerism showed high graft-versus-host to host-versus-graft clone ratios.

Method: immunoSEQ multiplex PCR; TCRdb's copy keeps in-frame clones and lacks some. In the table there are about 92,000 clones, about 93% of which are singletons. V trimming: 5 bases; J trimming: 7 bases; junction bases outside the gene matches: 16. The CDR3 contains 17 residues. Germline CDR1 reads SNHLY; CDR2 reads FYNNEI. This specimen consisted of unstimulated CD8+ T cells sorted from spleen or lymph node cells, obtained before intestinal transplant. This rearrangement joins TRBV2 to TRBJ2-5, with TRBD2 identical over 10 bases. The sequence derives from a human donor who received an intestinal transplant. CDR3 bases: TGTGCCAGCAGTTTCTTGCCCGGGACTAGCGCCGAAGGGACCCAGTACTTC. Its translation is CASSFLPGTSAEGTQYF.